This entry is about one T cell receptor (beta chain). Its antigen remains unknown. Germline V gives CDR1 SGHDT, CDR2 YYEEEE. CDR3 length: 14 residues. V was cut by 0 bases and J by 2 bases, with 8 bases left in between. Profiled with immunoSEQ multiplex PCR; TCRdb holds only in-frame clones, not every one. The sample includes over 110,000 clones, about four fifths of them seen just once. While the first cohort had 700 or so subjects, the donors belonged to the separate validation cohort of roughly 130 subjects. The data derive from a study of cytomegalovirus exposure and HLA in healthy donors. Points from the study as a whole: A later analysis found first-cohort TCR clusters tended to co-occur in the 120 or so validation repertoires.

Material: PBMCs. The sequence was collected from a woman in her twenties or thirties in good health and CMV-seronegative. V and J are TRBV5-6 and TRBJ2-5, with D perhaps matching TRBD2 (6 bases). In DNA, the CDR3 is TGTGCCAGCAGCTTGGCGGGGGTGCAAGAGACCCAGTACTTC. Translating gives CASSLAGVQETQYF.